This TCR beta chain was documented in a study of T cell responses to AZD1222 COVID-19 vaccine. TCRdb's table, derived via immunoSEQ multiplex PCR, lists solely in-frame clones and lacks some. Of about 140,000 clones detected, roughly 91% appear once; the ten largest clones hold 1.9%. Trimming removed 1 base from V and 3 bases from J, with 10 bases in between. The CDR3 spans 15 residues. Per the germline V gene, CDR1 is SGHTA and CDR2 is FQGNSA. Pooled samples include second doses given at about 4 or 12 weeks. The genes are TRBV7-2 and TRBJ1-5; no reliable D call. This clonotype was obtained from an adult who received the AZD1222 COVID-19 vaccine. Sequenced material: peripheral blood, taken 28 days after the second AZD1222 dose. The CDR3 spells CASSLVPGSNQPQHF. The CDR3 region has the DNA TGTGCCAGCAGCTTAGTGCCCGGTTCCAATCAGCCCCAGCATTTT.